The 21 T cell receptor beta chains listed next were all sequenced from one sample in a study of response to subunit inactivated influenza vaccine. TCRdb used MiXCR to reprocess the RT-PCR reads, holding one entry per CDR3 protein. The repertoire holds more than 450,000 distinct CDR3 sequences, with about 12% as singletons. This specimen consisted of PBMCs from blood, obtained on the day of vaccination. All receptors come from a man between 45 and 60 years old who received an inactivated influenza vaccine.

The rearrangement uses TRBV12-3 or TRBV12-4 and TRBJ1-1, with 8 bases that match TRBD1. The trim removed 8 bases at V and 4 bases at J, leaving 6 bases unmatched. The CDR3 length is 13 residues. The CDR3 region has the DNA TGTGCCAGCCGACGACAGGGGCTCACTGAAGCTTTCTTT. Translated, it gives CASRRQGLTEAFF.

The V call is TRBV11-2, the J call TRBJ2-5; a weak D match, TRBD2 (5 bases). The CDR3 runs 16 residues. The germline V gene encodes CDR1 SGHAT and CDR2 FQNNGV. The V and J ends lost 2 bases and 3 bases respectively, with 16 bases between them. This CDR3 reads CASSLRGAVRKETQYF. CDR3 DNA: TGTGCCAGCAGCTTACGGGGAGCGGTACGCAAAGAGACCCAGTACTTC.

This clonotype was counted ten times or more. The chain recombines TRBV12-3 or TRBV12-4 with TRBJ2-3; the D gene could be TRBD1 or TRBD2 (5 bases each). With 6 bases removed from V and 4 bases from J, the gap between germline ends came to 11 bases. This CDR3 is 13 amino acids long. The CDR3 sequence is CASRDWGADTQYF. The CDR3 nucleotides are TGTGCCAGCAGGGACTGGGGCGCAGATACGCAGTATTTT.

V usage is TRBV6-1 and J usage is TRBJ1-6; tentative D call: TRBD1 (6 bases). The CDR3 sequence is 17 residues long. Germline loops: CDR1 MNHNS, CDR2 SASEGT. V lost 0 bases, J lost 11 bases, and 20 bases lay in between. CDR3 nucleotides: TGTGCCAGCAGTGAAGCGCTTTCTAATAACAGGGCACCACCCCTCCACTTT. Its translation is CASSEALSNNRAPPLHF.

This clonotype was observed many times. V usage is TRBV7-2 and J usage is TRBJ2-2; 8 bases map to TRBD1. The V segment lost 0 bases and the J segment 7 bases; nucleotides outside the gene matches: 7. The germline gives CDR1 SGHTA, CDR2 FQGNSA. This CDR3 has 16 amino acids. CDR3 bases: TGTGCCAGCAGCTTAGCGACGGACAGGGTCCACGGGGAGCTGTTTTTT. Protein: CASSLATDRVHGELFF.

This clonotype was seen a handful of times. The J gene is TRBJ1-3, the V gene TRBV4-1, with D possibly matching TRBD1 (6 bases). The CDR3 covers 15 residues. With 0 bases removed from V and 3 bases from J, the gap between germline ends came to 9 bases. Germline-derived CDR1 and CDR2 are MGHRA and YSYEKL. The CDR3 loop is CASSQEGANGNTIYF. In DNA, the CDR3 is TGCGCCAGCAGCCAAGAGGGGGCCAATGGAAACACCATATATTTT.

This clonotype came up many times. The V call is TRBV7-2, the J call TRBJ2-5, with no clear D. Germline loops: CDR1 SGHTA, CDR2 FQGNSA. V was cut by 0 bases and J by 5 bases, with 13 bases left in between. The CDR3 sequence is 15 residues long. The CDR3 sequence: CASSLAHGAAETQYF. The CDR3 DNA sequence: TGTGCCAGCAGCTTAGCCCACGGTGCAGCCGAGACCCAGTACTTC. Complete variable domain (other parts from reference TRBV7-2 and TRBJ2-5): GAGVSQSPSNKVTEKGKDVELRCDPISGHTALYWYRQSLGQGLEFLIYFQGNSAPDKSGLPSDRFSAERTGGSVSTLTIQRTQQEDSAVYLCASSLAHGAAETQYFGPGTRLLVL.

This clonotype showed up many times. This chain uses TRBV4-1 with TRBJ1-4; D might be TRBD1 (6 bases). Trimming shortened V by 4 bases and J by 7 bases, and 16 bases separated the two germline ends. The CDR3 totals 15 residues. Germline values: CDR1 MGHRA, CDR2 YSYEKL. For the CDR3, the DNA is TGCGCCAGCAGCCCGGATGACAGGTTTGGTGAAAAACTGTTTTTT. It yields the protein CASSPDDRFGEKLFF.

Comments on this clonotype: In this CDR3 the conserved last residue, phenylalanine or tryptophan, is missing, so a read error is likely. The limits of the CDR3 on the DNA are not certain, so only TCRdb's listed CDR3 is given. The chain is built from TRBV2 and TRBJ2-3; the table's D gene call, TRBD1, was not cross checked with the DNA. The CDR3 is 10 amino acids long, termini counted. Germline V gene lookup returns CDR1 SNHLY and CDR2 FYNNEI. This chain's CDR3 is CASRTGGREH.

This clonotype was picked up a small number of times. The DNA of the CDR3 is TGTGCCAGCAGCGTAGAACTAATAGCGGGACCCTACGAGCAGTACTTC. Translated, it gives CASSVELIAGPYEQYF. This chain uses TRBV9 with TRBJ2-7; 8 positions match TRBD2. Germline V lookup: CDR1 SGDLS, CDR2 YYNGEE. Trimming removed 0 bases from V and 2 bases from J; junction bases left unmatched: 7. This CDR3 is built from 16 residues.

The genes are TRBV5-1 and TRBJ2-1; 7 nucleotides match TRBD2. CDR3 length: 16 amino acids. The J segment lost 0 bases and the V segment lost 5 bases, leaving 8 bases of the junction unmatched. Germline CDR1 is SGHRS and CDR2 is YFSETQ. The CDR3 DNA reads TGCGCCAGCAGACCGGTAGCGGGCTCCTCCTACAATGAGCAGTTCTTC. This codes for CASRPVAGSSYNEQFF.

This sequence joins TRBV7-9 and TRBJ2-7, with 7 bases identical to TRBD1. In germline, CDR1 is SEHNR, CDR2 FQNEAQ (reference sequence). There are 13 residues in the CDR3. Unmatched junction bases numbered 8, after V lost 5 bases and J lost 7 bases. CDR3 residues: CASSRRQGAEQYF. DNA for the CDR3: TGTGCCAGCAGCCGAAGACAGGGAGCTGAGCAGTACTTC.

The DNA for the CDR3 is TGCGCCAGCAGCCCGGACGGGACAGGGGTCTACGAGCAGTACTTC. Residues: CASSPDGTGVYEQYF. The V and J genes are TRBV5-1 and TRBJ2-7; 10 bases match TRBD1. The CDR3 spans 15 residues. Looked up from germline, CDR1 is SGHRS and CDR2 is YFSETQ. J lost 3 bases, V lost 4 bases, and 7 bases had no gene match.

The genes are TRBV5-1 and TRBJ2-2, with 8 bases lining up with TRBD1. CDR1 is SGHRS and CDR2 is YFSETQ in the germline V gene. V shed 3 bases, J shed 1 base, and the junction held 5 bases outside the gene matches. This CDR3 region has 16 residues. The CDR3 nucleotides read TGCGCCAGCAGCTGGGGACAGGAGAAGAACACCGGGGAGCTGTTTTTT. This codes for CASSWGQEKNTGELFF.

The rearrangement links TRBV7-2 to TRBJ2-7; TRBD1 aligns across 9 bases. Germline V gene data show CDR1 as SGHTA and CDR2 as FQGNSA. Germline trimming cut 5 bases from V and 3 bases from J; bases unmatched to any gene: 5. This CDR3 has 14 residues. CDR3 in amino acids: CASSQQGASYEQYF. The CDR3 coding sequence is TGTGCCAGCAGCCAACAGGGGGCGAGCTACGAGCAGTACTTC.

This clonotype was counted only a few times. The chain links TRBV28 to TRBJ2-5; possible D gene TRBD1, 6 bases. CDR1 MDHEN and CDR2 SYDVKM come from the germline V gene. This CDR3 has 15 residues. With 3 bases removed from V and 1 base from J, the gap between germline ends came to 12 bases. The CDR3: CASSFPLTGQETQYF. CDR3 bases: TGTGCCAGCAGTTTCCCGTTGACAGGCCAAGAGACCCAGTACTTC.

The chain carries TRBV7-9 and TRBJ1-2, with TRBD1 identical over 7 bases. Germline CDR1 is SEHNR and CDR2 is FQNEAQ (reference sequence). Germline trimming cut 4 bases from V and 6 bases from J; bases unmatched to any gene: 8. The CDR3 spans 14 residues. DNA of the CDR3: TGTGCCAGCAGCTGGTACAGGGGTGGTAATGGCTACACCTTC. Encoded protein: CASSWYRGGNGYTF.

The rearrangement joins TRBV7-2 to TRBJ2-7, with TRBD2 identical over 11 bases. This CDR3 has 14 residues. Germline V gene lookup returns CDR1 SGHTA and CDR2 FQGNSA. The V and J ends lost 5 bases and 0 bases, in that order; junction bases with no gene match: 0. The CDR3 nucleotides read TGTGCCAGCAGCACTAGCGGGGGCTCCTACGAGCAGTACTTC. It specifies CASSTSGGSYEQYF.

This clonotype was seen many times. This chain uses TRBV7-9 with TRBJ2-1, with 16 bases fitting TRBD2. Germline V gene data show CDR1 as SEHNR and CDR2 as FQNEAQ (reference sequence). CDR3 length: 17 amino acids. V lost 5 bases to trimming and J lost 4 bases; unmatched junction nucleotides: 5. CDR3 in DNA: TGTGCCAGCAGCCCGGGACTAGCGGGAGGGTTGTACAATGAGCAGTTCTTC. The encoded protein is CASSPGLAGGLYNEQFF.

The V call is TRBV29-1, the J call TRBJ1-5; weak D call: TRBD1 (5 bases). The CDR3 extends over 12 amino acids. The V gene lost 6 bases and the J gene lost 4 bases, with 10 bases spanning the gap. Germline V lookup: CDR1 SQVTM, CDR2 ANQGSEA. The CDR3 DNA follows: TGCAGCGTCGGACAAGAAAATCAGCCCCAGCATTTT. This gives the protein CSVGQENQPQHF. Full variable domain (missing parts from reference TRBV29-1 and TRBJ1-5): SAVISQKPSRDICQRGTSLTIQCQVDSQVTMMFWYRQQPGQSLTLIATANQGSEATYESGFVIDKFPISRPNLTFSTLTVSNMSPEDSSIYLCSVGQENQPQHFGDGTRLSIL.

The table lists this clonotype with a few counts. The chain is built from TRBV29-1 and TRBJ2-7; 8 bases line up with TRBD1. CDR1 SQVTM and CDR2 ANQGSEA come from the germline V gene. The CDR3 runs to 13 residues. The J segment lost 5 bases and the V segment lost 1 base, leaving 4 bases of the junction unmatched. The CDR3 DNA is TGCAGCGTTGAAGGGGACAGGTGGGACGAGCAGTACTTC. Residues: CSVEGDRWDEQYF.